A selection of T cell receptor beta chains follows, all from one sample in a study of T cell repertoires in cytomegalovirus infection. TCRdb re-derived calls from the reads in MiXCR, one entry per CDR3 protein. The data show 300,000 or so distinct CDR3 sequences, with under 30% seen just once and about 15% held by the top ten. Sequenced: PBMCs. These receptors all come from a human donor in good health (CMV status not recorded). Some clones in this sample may be carry-over from other donors' samples. The CDR3 runs from the conserved cysteine through the conserved F or W. The order of the fields is D gene, clone size, J gene, V gene, CDR3 DNA, CDR3 protein. A D gene is named only where the DNA matches it firmly. Expanded clones are given a class, and other clones once, few, many or no size at all.

D: TRBD1; size: many; J: TRBJ2-7; V: TRBV11-2; DNA: TGTGCCAGCAGAAAACCGGGACAGGGTAGCTACGAGCAGTACTTC; CDR3: CASRKPGQGSYEQYF
D: -; size: few; J: TRBJ1-2; V: TRBV20-1; DNA: TGCAGTGCTAGAGTTCTCCAGACCCCTTCTAACTATGGCTACACCTTC; CDR3: CSARVLQTPSNYGYTF
D: TRBD2; size: -; J: TRBJ2-2; V: TRBV11-3; DNA: TGTGCCAGCAGCCCGGCGCCTAGCGGGAACACCGGGGAGCTGTTTTTT; CDR3: CASSPAPSGNTGELFF
D: TRBD2; size: -; J: TRBJ2-1; V: TRBV4-3; DNA: TGCGCCAGCAGCCAAGAACCCCCAGCGGGAGGGAAGCGGAGTGAGCAGTTCTTC; CDR3: CASSQEPPAGGKRSEQFF
D: TRBD1; size: -; J: TRBJ2-4; V: TRBV7-4; DNA: TGTGCCAGCAGCTTCCCCGGGACAGAAAACATTCAGTACTTC; CDR3: CASSFPGTENIQYF
D: -; size: many; J: TRBJ2-5; V: TRBV10-3; DNA: TGTGCCATCAGTGACCCTCTCGGGGGCCGGGAGACCCAGTACTTC; CDR3: CAISDPLGGRETQYF
D: TRBD1; size: many; J: TRBJ1-5; V: TRBV7-2; DNA: TGTGCCAGCAGCCCCAGGACAGGTCATCAGCCCCAGCATTTT; CDR3: CASSPRTGHQPQHF
D: -; size: many; J: TRBJ2-5; V: TRBV7-8; DNA: TGTGCCAGCAGCTTAGTGGGGGGAGAAGAGACCCAGTACTTC; CDR3: CASSLVGGEETQYF
D: -; size: many; J: TRBJ2-1; V: TRBV7-2; DNA: TGTGCCAGCAGCGCCGACAGACACAATGAGCAGTTCTTC; CDR3: CASSADRHNEQFF
D: -; size: few; J: TRBJ2-5; V: TRBV28; DNA: TGTGCCAGCAGTGGGGCGAGGTGGGAGACCCAGTACTTC; CDR3: CASSGARWETQYF
D: -; size: many; J: TRBJ1-5; V: TRBV7-8; DNA: TGTGCCAGCAGCGACGGGACTTTTAGCAATCAGCCCCAGCATTTT; CDR3: CASSDGTFSNQPQHF
D: -; size: many; J: TRBJ2-4; V: TRBV7-2; DNA: TGTGCCAGCAGCACCCTGGCCCTCAAAAACATTCAGTACTTC; CDR3: CASSTLALKNIQYF
D: -; size: -; J: TRBJ1-1; V: TRBV19; DNA: TGTGCCAGTAGTATAGATCGTGGGGGCCGGGGCACTGAAGCTTTCTTT; CDR3: CASSIDRGGRGTEAFF
D: TRBD1; size: many; J: TRBJ1-6; V: TRBV7-2; DNA: TGTGCCAGCAGTTTTACGGGACAGAGTTATAATTCACCCCTCCACTTT; CDR3: CASSFTGQSYNSPLHF
D: -; size: few; J: TRBJ2-1; V: TRBV20-1; DNA: TGCAGTGCTAGTGTGCCGAGCTCCTACAATGAGCAGTTCTTC; CDR3: CSASVPSSYNEQFF
D: -; size: -; J: TRBJ2-7; V: TRBV2; DNA: TGTGCCAGCAGTCTCGGGACACTCTACGAGCAGTACTTC; CDR3: CASSLGTLYEQYF
D: -; size: -; J: TRBJ1-1; V: TRBV7-2; DNA: TGTGCCAGCAGCTTATCAGGGTGGGGCACTGAAGCTTTCTTT; CDR3: CASSLSGWGTEAFF
D: -; size: few; J: TRBJ2-7; V: TRBV29-1; DNA: TGCAGCGTTGCTAGGGGAGAAGTCTACGAGCAGTACTTC; CDR3: CSVARGEVYEQYF
D: -; size: many; J: TRBJ2-5; V: TRBV7-6; DNA: TGTGCCAGCAGCTCTGAGAATTACCAAGAGACCCAGTACTTC; CDR3: CASSSENYQETQYF
D: -; size: few; J: TRBJ2-5; V: TRBV28; DNA: TGTGCCAGCACCGATCCTACCAACCAAGAGACCCAGTACTTC; CDR3: CASTDPTNQETQYF
D: -; size: few; J: TRBJ1-1; V: TRBV28; DNA: TGTGCCAGCAGCCCCAGGACGAGGAACACTGAAGCTTTCTTT; CDR3: CASSPRTRNTEAFF
D: TRBD1; size: few; J: TRBJ1-5; V: TRBV6-2/TRBV6-3; DNA: TGTGCCAGTCGGACAGGGATGAGCAATCAGCCCCAGCATTTT; CDR3: CASRTGMSNQPQHF
D: -; size: -; J: TRBJ1-6; V: TRBV12-3/TRBV12-4; DNA: TGTGCCAGCAGTCGGGGGGAACTCCACTTT; CDR3: CASSRGELHF
D: TRBD2; size: few; J: TRBJ2-4; V: TRBV11-2; DNA: TGTGCCAGCAGCTTAGCCCTACCGATTAGCGGGAGAGGGAACATTCAGTACTTC; CDR3: CASSLALPISGRGNIQYF
D: -; size: few; J: TRBJ1-3; V: TRBV9; DNA: TGTGCCAGCAGCGTAGCTTCCTTCGGACAGTCTGGAAACACCATATATTTT; CDR3: CASSVASFGQSGNTIYF
D: TRBD2; size: -; J: TRBJ2-2; V: TRBV11-3; DNA: TGTGCCAGCAGCTTAACCCCGGGGGGGCCGGGCACCGGGGAGCTGTTTTTT; CDR3: CASSLTPGGPGTGELFF
D: -; size: -; J: TRBJ1-2; V: TRBV29-1; DNA: TGCAGCGCATACAATGACGGGCATGGCTACACCTTC; CDR3: CSAYNDGHGYTF
D: TRBD2; size: -; J: TRBJ2-1; V: TRBV11-2; DNA: TGTGCCAGCAGTCAGGGACTAGGTATCGTCAATGAGCAGTTCTTC; CDR3: CASSQGLGIVNEQFF
D: -; size: few; J: TRBJ2-2; V: TRBV20-1; DNA: TGCAGTGCTAGGGACCGGGGGAGAGGGAACACCGGGGAGCTGTTTTTT; CDR3: CSARDRGRGNTGELFF
D: TRBD1; size: many; J: TRBJ1-5; V: TRBV7-8; DNA: TGTGCCAGCAGCTCACAGGGGCCTAGCAATCAGCCCCAGCATTTT; CDR3: CASSSQGPSNQPQHF
D: -; size: few; J: TRBJ1-2; V: TRBV6-2/TRBV6-3; DNA: TGTGCCAGCAGACGAGCTAACTATGGCTACACCTTC; CDR3: CASRRANYGYTF
D: -; size: few; J: TRBJ2-3; V: TRBV20-1; DNA: TGCAGCGCGACATCAACAGATACGCAGTATTTT; CDR3: CSATSTDTQYF
D: TRBD2; size: many; J: TRBJ2-1; V: TRBV28; DNA: TGTGCCAGCAGTTTAGAGGCTAGCGGGAGTAGATACAATGAGCAGTTCTTC; CDR3: CASSLEASGSRYNEQFF
D: TRBD2; size: many; J: TRBJ2-7; V: TRBV6-1; DNA: TGTGCCAGCAGTGAGCCCGCGGGAGGGAGACACGAGCAGTACTTC; CDR3: CASSEPAGGRHEQYF
D: TRBD1; size: -; J: TRBJ1-2; V: TRBV13; DNA: TGTGCCAGCAGCCCCACAGGGGGCGCGATCTATGGCTACACCTTC; CDR3: CASSPTGGAIYGYTF
D: TRBD2; size: -; J: TRBJ2-2; V: TRBV11-2; DNA: TGTGCCAGCAGCGGGGCTAGCGGGCACACCGGGGAGCTGTTTTTT; CDR3: CASSGASGHTGELFF
D: -; size: -; J: TRBJ2-2; V: TRBV7-4; DNA: TGTGCCAGCAGCTTAATGGCAGGGATATCCGGGGAGCTGTTTTTT; CDR3: CASSLMAGISGELFF
D: -; size: many; J: TRBJ1-5; V: TRBV7-2; DNA: TGTGCCAGCAGCAGGGATAGCAATCAGCCCCAGCATTTT; CDR3: CASSRDSNQPQHF
D: TRBD1; size: -; J: TRBJ1-6; V: TRBV7-3; DNA: TGTGCCAGCAGCTTCTCCAGGACAGGACCCCTCCACTTT; CDR3: CASSFSRTGPLHF
D: -; size: many; J: TRBJ2-1; V: TRBV19; DNA: TGTGCCAGTAGTATAGATTCCGCTAGCCCATACAACAATGAGCAGTTCTTC; CDR3: CASSIDSASPYNNEQFF
D: -; size: -; J: TRBJ2-5; V: TRBV6-2/TRBV6-3; DNA: TGTGCCATAAGAGGGAACGGAGAGACCCAGTACTTC; CDR3: CAIRGNGETQYF
D: TRBD2; size: -; J: TRBJ2-1; V: TRBV28; DNA: TGTGCCACCCAGGTCCAGGGAGGGAATGAGCAGTTCTTC; CDR3: CATQVQGGNEQFF
D: TRBD1; size: -; J: TRBJ2-7; V: TRBV28; DNA: TGTGCCAGCAGTCGCAGGACAGGTCTCTCCCCCGAGCAGTACTTC; CDR3: CASSRRTGLSPEQYF
D: -; size: -; J: TRBJ2-1; V: TRBV6-4; DNA: TGTGCCAGCAGTGACTCGGGGGGCGCTGGGGATGAGCAGTTCTTC; CDR3: CASSDSGGAGDEQFF